What follows are 12 T cell receptor beta chains derived from one specimen sequenced in a study of cytomegalovirus exposure and HLA in healthy donors. The PCR ran on 60 Vbeta and 13 Jbeta primers. Produced via immunoSEQ multiplex PCR; TCRdb's table is partial and in-frame only. The table records 100,000 to 150,000 clones, more than 75% of them present only once. What was sequenced was PBMCs. These receptors were collected from a man aged 25 to 45 in good health and CMV-seropositive.

The chain has TRBV27 and TRBJ2-7; 13 bases are a match to TRBD2. The CDR3 runs 17 residues. Germline loops: CDR1 MNHEY, CDR2 SMNVEV (reference sequence). J lost 2 bases, V lost 5 bases, and 9 bases had no gene match. The CDR3 DNA reads as TGTGCCAGCAGTAGACGGACTAGCGGGAGCTCGACCTACGAGCAGTACTTC. Its translation: CASSRRTSGSSTYEQYF.

This chain joins TRBV4-3 and TRBJ1-1; D gene uncertain. CDR1 is LGHNA, CDR2 YSLEER, per germline. The CDR3 contains 13 residues. Trimming shortened V by 3 bases and J by 9 bases, and 14 bases separated the two germline ends. The CDR3 DNA follows: TGCGCCAGCAGCCAGGGAGGGTGGGGTCAAGCTTTCTTT. Protein sequence: CASSQGGWGQAFF.

The rearrangement joins TRBV6-1 to TRBJ1-1, with 7 bases aligning to TRBD1. The germline V gene has CDR1 MNHNS and CDR2 SASEGT. J lost 5 bases, V lost 6 bases, and 9 bases had no gene match. The CDR3 contains 14 residues. In DNA, the CDR3 is TGTGCCAGCAGCCACACAGGGGAGGAGACTGAAGCTTTCTTT. Protein sequence: CASSHTGEETEAFF.

The chain couples TRBV18 to TRBJ2-1; 10 bases are shared with TRBD2. This CDR3 region has 14 residues. Trimming removed 6 bases from V and 8 bases from J; junction bases left unmatched: 7. The germline CDR1 and CDR2 sequences are KGHSH and LQKENI. This chain's CDR3 is CASSKSGRAYEQFF. CDR3 nucleotide sequence: TGTGCCAGCTCCAAGAGCGGGAGGGCCTATGAGCAGTTCTTC.

The chain uses TRBV4-3 and TRBJ2-7, with D perhaps TRBD2 (5 bases). Trimming cost V 1 base and J 3 bases, with 10 bases left between them. This CDR3 has 14 residues. Germline CDR1 and CDR2: LGHNA and YSLEER. The CDR3 sequence is CASSQGLIGYEQYF. The DNA for the CDR3 is TGCGCCAGCAGCCAAGGACTAATTGGCTACGAGCAGTACTTC.

The chain joins TRBV19 to TRBJ2-6, with 8 positions matching TRBD1. V was pared by 3 bases and J by 4 bases, with 8 bases of the junction left unmatched. The CDR3 contains 17 residues. Per germline, CDR1 LNHDA and CDR2 SQIVND (reference sequence). The CDR3 DNA reads TGTGCCAGTAGTATGAGCCCAGGGGACAGGGGGGCCAACGTCCTGACTTTC. As protein: CASSMSPGDRGANVLTF.

The sample holds a few counts of this clone. The genes are TRBV9 and TRBJ2-1, with 9 bases matching TRBD2. Germline assignment: CDR1 SGDLS and CDR2 YYNGEE. V lost 2 bases and J lost 3; bases outside the gene matches: 0. This CDR3 region has 14 residues. The CDR3 DNA is TGTGCCAGCAGCGTTAGCGGGAGCTACAATGAGCAGTTCTTC. Amino acids: CASSVSGSYNEQFF.

The chain links TRBV7-6 to TRBJ2-2, with D possibly matching TRBD2 (6 bases). Trimming stripped 4 bases from V and 7 bases from J, with 10 bases between. Germline CDR1 and CDR2: SGHVS and FNYEAQ. This CDR3 contains 13 residues. The CDR3 coding sequence is TGTGCCAGCAGCTCGGGAGCCGTCGGGGAGCTGTTTTTT. Translating it yields CASSSGAVGELFF.

This clone came up a few times. The V call is TRBV7-9, the J call TRBJ1-1; tentatively, D is TRBD1 (6 bases). The V gene lost 5 bases and the J gene lost 7 bases, with 14 bases spanning the gap. Germline CDR1 reads SEHNR; CDR2 reads FQNEAQ (reference sequence). This CDR3 is 13 amino acids long. CDR3 nucleotides: TGTGCCAGCAGCCTTCGGACAGCCTATGAAGCTTTCTTT. Translating gives CASSLRTAYEAFF.

This clone has a handful of counts. The chain uses TRBV9 and TRBJ2-3; D ambiguous. Germline assignment: CDR1 SGDLS and CDR2 YYNGEE. The V end lost 4 bases, the J end lost 0 bases, and 6 bases lay between the germline ends. The length of the CDR3 is 13 residues. In DNA form, the CDR3 reads TGTGCCAGCAGCTATTCTAGCACAGATACGCAGTATTTT. Amino acid sequence: CASSYSSTDTQYF.

V gene TRBV19 combines with J gene TRBJ2-7; 8 nucleotides match TRBD1. CDR1 and CDR2 (germline): LNHDA, SQIVND (reference sequence). This CDR3 is 14 amino acids long. The V segment lost 3 bases and the J segment 5 bases; nucleotides outside the gene matches: 6. This CDR3 reads CASSIPGQGHEQYF. The DNA of the CDR3 is TGTGCCAGTAGTATCCCCGGACAGGGCCACGAGCAGTACTTC.

This clone has a single count. The gene calls are TRBV28 and TRBJ2-7, with D unresolved. V lost 5 bases to trimming and J lost 2 bases, with 13 bases between them. This CDR3 region has 14 residues. Looked up from germline, CDR1 is MDHEN and CDR2 is SYDVKM. This CDR3 reads CASSPHSPTYEQYF. CDR3 bases: TGTGCCAGCAGTCCGCACTCTCCTACCTACGAGCAGTACTTC.